This TCR beta chain was retrieved from a study of shared clonotypes between healthy human individuals. Overall study findings and caveats: Limitation of the genetic and exposure-history diversity represented came from the few donors.

Healthy and HIV-negative, the adult donors had no recent acute infections or vaccinations. V lost 2 bases to trimming and J lost 7 bases, with 11 bases between them. Germline V CDR1 and CDR2: SNHLY, FYNNEI. The CDR3 extends over 14 amino acids. Measured with immunoSEQ multiplex PCR; TCRdb has only the in-frame clones, and not every one. The sample includes a few million clones, roughly 92% of them seen just once. About this clone: Its antigen remains unidentified.

This TCR came from a man in his late teens or twenties in good health. The chain couples TRBV2 to TRBJ2-2; no definite D call. The sequenced material came from naive CD4+ T cells sorted from blood. Subset here: CD45RA+ positively selected. CDR3 residues: CASSELGMGGELFF. The CDR3 DNA reads TGTGCCAGCAGTGAACTGGGGATGGGCGGGGAGCTGTTTTTT.